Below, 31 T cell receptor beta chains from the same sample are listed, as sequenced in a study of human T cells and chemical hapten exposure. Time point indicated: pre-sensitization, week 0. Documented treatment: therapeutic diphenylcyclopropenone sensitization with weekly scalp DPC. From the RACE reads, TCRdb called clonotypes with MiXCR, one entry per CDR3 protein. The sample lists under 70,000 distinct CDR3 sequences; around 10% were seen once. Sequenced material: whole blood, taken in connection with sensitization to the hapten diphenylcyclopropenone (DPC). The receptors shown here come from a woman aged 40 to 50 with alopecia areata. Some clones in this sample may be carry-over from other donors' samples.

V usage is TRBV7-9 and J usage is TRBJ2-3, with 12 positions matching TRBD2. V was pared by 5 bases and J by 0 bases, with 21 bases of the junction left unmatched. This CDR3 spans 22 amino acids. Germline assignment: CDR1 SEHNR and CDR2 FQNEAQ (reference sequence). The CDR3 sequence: CASSRHGTSGHIRLPSTDTQYF. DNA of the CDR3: TGTGCCAGCAGCCGACATGGGACTAGCGGGCACATACGACTCCCTAGCACAGATACGCAGTATTTT.

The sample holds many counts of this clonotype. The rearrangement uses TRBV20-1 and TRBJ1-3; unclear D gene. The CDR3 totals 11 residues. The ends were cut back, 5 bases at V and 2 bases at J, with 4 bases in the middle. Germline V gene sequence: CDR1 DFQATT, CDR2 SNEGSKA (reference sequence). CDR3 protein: CSARTGNTIYF. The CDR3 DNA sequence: TGCAGTGCTCGAACTGGAAACACCATATATTTT.

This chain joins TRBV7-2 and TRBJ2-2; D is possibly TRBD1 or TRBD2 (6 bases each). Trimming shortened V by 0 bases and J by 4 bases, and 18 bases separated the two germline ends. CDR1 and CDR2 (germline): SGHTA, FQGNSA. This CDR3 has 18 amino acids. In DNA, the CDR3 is TGTGCCAGCAGCTTAGCTGCTAACGGGGGCCCGAGCACCGGGGAGCTGTTTTTT. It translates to CASSLAANGGPSTGELFF. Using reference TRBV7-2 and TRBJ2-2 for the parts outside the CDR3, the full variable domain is GAGVSQSPSNKVTEKGKDVELRCDPISGHTALYWYRQSLGQGLEFLIYFQGNSAPDKSGLPSDRFSAERTGGSVSTLTIQRTQQEDSAVYLCASSLAANGGPSTGELFFGEGSRLTVL.

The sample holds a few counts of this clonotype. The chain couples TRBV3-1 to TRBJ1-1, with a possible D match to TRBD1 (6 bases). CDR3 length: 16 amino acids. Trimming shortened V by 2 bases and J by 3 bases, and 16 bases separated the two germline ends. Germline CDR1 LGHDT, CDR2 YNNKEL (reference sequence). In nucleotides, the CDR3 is TGTGCCAGCAGCCAATCCTTGGGGGGGGCTTACACTGAAGCTTTCTTT. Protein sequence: CASSQSLGGAYTEAFF.

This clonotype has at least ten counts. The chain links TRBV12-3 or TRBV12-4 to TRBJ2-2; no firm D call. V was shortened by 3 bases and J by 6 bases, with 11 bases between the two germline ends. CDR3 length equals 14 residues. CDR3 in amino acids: CASSLGLIAGELFF. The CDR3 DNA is TGTGCCAGCAGTTTGGGCCTAATTGCCGGGGAGCTGTTTTTT.

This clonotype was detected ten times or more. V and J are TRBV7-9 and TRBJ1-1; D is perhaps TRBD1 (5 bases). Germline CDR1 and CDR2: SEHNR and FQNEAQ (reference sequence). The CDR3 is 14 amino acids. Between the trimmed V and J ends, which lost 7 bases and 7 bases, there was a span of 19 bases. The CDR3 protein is CASIPSGSHGEAFF. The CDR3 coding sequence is TGTGCCAGCATCCCGTCAGGGAGCCACGGTGAAGCTTTCTTT.

The CDR3 DNA reads TGTGCCAGCAGCCAACCGGGACAGGGTGGCGAGCAGTACTTC. Amino acids: CASSQPGQGGEQYF. This rearrangement joins TRBV7-9 to TRBJ2-7; 9 nucleotides align to TRBD1. Germline lookup yields CDR1 SEHNR and CDR2 FQNEAQ (reference sequence). V gave up 5 bases and J gave up 6 bases; unmatched junction bases: 8. The CDR3 totals 14 residues.

The CDR3: CASTGRDSRYNEQFF. CDR3 DNA sequence: TGTGCCAGCACCGGACGGGACAGTAGGTACAATGAGCAGTTCTTC. The rearrangement uses TRBV6-2 or TRBV6-3 and TRBJ2-1; 7 positions agree with TRBD1. The CDR3 covers 15 residues. The ends lost 7 bases at V and 4 bases at J; junction bases unmatched: 10. Germline values: CDR1 MNHEY, CDR2 SVGEGT.

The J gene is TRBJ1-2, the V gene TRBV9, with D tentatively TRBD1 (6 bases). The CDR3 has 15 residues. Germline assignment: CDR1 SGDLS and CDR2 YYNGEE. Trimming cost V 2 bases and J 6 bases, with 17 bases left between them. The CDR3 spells CASSVSAGTLNGYTF. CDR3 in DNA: TGTGCCAGCAGCGTCAGCGCCGGGACATTAAATGGCTACACCTTC.

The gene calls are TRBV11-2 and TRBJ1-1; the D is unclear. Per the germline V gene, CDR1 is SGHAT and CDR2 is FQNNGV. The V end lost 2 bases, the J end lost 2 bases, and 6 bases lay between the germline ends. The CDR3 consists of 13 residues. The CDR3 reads CASSLFFNTEAFF. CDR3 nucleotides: TGTGCCAGCAGCTTATTTTTCAACACTGAAGCTTTCTTT.

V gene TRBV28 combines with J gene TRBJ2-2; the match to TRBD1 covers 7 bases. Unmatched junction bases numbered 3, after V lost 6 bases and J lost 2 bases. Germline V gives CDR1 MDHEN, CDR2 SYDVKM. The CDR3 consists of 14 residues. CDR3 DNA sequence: TGTGCCAGCAGGCCAGGGGGTAACACCGGGGAGCTGTTTTTT. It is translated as CASRPGGNTGELFF.

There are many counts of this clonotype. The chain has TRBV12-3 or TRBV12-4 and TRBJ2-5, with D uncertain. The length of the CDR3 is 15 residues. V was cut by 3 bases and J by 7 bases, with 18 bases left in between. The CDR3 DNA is TGTGCCAGCAGTTTTCGGGTGGTAGGCTCGGCGACCCAGTACTTC. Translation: CASSFRVVGSATQYF.

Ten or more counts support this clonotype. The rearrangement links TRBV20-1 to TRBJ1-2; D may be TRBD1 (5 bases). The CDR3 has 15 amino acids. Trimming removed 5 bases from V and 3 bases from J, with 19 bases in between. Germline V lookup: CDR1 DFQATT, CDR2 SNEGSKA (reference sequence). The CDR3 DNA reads TGCAGTGCTTGGCGCGGCGGGACGGACCACTATGGCTACACCTTC. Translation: CSAWRGGTDHYGYTF.

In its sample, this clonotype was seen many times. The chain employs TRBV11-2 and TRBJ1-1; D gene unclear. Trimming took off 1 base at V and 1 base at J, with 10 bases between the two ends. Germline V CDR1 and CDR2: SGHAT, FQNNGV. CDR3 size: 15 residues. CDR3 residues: CASSLGAGGNTEAFF. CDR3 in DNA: TGTGCCAGCAGCTTAGGGGCCGGCGGGAACACTGAAGCTTTCTTT.

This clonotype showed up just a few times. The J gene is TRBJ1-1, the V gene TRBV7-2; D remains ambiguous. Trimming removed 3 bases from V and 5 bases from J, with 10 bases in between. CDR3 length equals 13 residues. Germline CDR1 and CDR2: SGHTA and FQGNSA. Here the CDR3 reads CASSLNERTEAFF. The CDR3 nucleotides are TGTGCCAGCAGCTTGAACGAGAGGACTGAAGCTTTCTTT. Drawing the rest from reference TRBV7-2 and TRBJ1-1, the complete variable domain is GAGVSQSPSNKVTEKGKDVELRCDPISGHTALYWYRQSLGQGLEFLIYFQGNSAPDKSGLPSDRFSAERTGGSVSTLTIQRTQQEDSAVYLCASSLNERTEAFFGQGTRLTVV.

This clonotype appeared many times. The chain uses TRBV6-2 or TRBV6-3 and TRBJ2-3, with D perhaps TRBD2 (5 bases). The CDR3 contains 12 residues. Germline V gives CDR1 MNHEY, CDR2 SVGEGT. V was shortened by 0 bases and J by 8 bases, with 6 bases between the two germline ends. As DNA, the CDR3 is TGTGCCAGCAGTTACTCCCGGGGTACGCAGTATTTT. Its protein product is CASSYSRGTQYF.

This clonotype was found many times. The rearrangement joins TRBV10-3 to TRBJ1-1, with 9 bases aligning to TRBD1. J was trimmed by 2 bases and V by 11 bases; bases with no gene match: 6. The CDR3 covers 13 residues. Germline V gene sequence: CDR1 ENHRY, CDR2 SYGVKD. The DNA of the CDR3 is TGTGCCTCCCAGGACAGGGGAAACACTGAAGCTTTCTTT. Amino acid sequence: CASQDRGNTEAFF.

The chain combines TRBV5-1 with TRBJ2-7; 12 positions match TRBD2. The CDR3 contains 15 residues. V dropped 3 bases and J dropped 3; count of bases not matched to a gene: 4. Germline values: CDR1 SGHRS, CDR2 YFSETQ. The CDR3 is CASSSLAGGDYEQYF. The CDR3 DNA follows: TGCGCCAGCAGCTCCCTAGCGGGAGGGGACTACGAGCAGTACTTC.

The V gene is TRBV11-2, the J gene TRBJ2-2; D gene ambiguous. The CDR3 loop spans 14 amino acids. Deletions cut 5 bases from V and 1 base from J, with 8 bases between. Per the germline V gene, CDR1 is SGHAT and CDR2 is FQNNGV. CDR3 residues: CASSRQQNTGELFF. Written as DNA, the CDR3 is TGTGCCAGCAGCAGGCAGCAGAACACCGGGGAGCTGTTTTTT.

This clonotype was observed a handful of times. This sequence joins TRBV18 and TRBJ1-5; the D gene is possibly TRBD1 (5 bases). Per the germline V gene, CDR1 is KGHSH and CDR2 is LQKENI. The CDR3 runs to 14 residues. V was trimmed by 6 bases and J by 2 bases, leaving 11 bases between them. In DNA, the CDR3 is TGTGCCAGCTCCCAACTGGGGGGCAATCAGCCCCAGCATTTT. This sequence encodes CASSQLGGNQPQHF.

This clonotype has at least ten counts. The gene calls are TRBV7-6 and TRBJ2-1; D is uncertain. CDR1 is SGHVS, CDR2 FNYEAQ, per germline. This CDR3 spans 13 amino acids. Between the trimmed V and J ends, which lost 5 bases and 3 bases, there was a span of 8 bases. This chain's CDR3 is CASSPDLYNEQFF. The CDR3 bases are TGTGCCAGCAGCCCGGACCTCTACAATGAGCAGTTCTTC.

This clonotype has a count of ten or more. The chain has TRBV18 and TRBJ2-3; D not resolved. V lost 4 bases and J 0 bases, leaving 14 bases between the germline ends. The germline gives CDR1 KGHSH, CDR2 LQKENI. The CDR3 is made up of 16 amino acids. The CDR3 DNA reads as TGTGCCAGCTCACTCAATGTAGGGCAGAGCACAGATACGCAGTATTTT. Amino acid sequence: CASSLNVGQSTDTQYF.

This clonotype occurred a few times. DNA of the CDR3: TGTGCCAGCAGTGATGGGACAGGGGGTAGGGAGACCCAGTACTTC. Protein product: CASSDGTGGRETQYF. The chain employs TRBV25-1 and TRBJ2-5; 11 nucleotides line up with TRBD1. This CDR3 spans 15 amino acids. J was trimmed by 5 bases and V by 3 bases; bases with no gene match: 5. Looked up from germline, CDR1 is MGHDK and CDR2 is SYGVNS. The full variable domain, its missing parts supplied by reference TRBV25-1 and TRBJ2-5, is EADIYQTPRYLVIGTGKKITLECSQTMGHDKMYWYQQDPGMELHLIHYSYGVNSTEKGDLSSESTVSRIRTEHFPLTLESARPSHTSQYLCASSDGTGGRETQYFGPGTRLLVL.

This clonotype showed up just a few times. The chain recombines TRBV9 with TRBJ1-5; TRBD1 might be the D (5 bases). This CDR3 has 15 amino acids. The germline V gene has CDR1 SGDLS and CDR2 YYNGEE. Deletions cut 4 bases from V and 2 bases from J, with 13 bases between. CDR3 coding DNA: TGTGCCAGCAGCATCGGTTGGGGGGGCAATCAGCCCCAGCATTTT. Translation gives CASSIGWGGNQPQHF.

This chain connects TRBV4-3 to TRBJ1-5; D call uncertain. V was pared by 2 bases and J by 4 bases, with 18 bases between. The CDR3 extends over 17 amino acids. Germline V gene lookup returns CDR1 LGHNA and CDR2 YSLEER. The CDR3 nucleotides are TGCGCCAGCAGCCAAAGAACCGGGAGGCTAGGGAATCAGCCCCAGCATTTT. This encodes CASSQRTGRLGNQPQHF.

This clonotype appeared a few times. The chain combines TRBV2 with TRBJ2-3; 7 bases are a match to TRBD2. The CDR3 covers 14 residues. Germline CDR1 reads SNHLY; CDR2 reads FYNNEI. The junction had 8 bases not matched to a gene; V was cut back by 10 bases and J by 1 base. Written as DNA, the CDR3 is TGTGCCACCACTGGGGGGGTGGGCACAGATACGCAGTATTTT. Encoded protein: CATTGGVGTDTQYF.

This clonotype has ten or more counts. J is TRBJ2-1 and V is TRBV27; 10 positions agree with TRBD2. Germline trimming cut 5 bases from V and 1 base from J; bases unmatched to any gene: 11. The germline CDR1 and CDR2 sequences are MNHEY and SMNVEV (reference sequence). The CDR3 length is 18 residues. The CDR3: CASSTLAGARLSYNEQFF. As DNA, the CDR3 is TGTGCCAGCAGTACCCTAGCGGGAGCCCGTCTTTCCTACAATGAGCAGTTCTTC.

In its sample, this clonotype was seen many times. The CDR3 DNA follows: TGTGCCAGCAGCTTAGCGGGCGAGACCCAGTACTTC. This gives the protein CASSLAGETQYF. The chain combines TRBV7-9 with TRBJ2-5, with unresolved D. The CDR3 loop spans 12 amino acids. V was cut by 0 bases and J by 5 bases, with 4 bases left in between. The V gene's germline CDR1 is SEHNR and CDR2 FQNEAQ (reference sequence). Full variable domain (outside the CDR3, taken from reference TRBV7-9 and TRBJ2-5): DTGVSQNPRHKITKRGQNVTFRCDPISEHNRLYWYRQTLGQGPEFLTYFQNEAQLEKSRLLSDRFSAERPKGSFSTLEIQRTEQGDSAMYLCASSLAGETQYFGPGTRLLVL.

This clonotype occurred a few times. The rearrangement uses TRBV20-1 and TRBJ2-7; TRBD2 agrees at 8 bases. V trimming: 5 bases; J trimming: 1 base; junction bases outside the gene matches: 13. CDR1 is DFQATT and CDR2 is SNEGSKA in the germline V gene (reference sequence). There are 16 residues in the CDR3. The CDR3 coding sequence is TGCAGTGCTTCCGGGACGTATAGCGGGAAGTCCTACGAGCAGTACTTC. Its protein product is CSASGTYSGKSYEQYF.

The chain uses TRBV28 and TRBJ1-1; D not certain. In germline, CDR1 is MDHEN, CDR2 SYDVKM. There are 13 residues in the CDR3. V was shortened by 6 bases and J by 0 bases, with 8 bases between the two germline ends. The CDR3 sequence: CASSPRMNTEAFF. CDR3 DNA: TGTGCCAGCAGCCCCCGGATGAACACTGAAGCTTTCTTT. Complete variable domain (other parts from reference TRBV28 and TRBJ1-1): DVKVTQSSRYLVKRTGEKVFLECVQDMDHENMFWYRQDPGLGLRLIYFSYDVKMKEKGDIPEGYSVSREKKERFSLILESASTNQTSMYLCASSPRMNTEAFFGQGTRLTVV.

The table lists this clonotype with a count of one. The CDR3 loop is CSVGDRGEKLFF. CDR3 DNA: TGCAGCGTAGGGGACAGGGGTGAAAAACTGTTTTTT. The rearrangement joins TRBV29-1 to TRBJ1-4; 10 bases match TRBD1. With 6 bases clipped from V and 7 bases from J, the junction kept 2 bases outside the gene matches. The CDR3 spans 12 residues. The germline gives CDR1 SQVTM, CDR2 ANQGSEA.